This entry concerns a single T cell receptor beta chain. These data are taken from a study of blood T cell repertoires in COVID-19. Study-wide context: T cells, B-cell-depleted T cells, or PBMCs supplied cDNA or gDNA.

The ends were cut back, 4 bases at V and 3 bases at J, with 10 bases in the middle. Germline V gene lookup returns CDR1 LGHNA and CDR2 YNFKEQ. The CDR3 contains 14 residues. Only in-frame clones appear in the TCRdb table, and some are missing; sequencing was by immunoSEQ multiplex PCR. Found here are about 200,000 clones, approximately 80% of them singletons; the top ten hold more than 25%. The gene calls are TRBV4-2 and TRBJ2-1; TRBD2 is a possible D gene (5 bases). This TCR was recovered from a man aged 35-49 years with acute or convalescent COVID-19. Sequencing was carried out using peripheral blood. CDR3 amino acids: CASSPSTSYNEQFF. CDR3 DNA: TGTGCCAGCAGCCCGTCAACTAGCTACAATGAGCAGTTCTTC.